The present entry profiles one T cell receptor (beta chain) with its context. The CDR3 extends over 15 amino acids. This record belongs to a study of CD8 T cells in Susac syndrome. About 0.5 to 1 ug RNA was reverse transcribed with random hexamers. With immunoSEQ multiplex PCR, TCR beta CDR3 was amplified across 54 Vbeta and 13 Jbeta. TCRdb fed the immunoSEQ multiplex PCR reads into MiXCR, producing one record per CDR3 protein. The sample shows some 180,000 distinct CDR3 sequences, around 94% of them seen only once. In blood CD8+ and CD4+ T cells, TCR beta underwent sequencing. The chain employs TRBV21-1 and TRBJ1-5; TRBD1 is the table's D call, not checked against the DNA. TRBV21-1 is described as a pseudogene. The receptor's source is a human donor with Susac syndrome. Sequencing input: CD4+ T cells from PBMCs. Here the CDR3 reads CASSPPRGSNQPQHF. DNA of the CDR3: TGTGCCAGCAGTCCCCCGCGCGGTAGCAATCAGCCCCAGCATTTT.